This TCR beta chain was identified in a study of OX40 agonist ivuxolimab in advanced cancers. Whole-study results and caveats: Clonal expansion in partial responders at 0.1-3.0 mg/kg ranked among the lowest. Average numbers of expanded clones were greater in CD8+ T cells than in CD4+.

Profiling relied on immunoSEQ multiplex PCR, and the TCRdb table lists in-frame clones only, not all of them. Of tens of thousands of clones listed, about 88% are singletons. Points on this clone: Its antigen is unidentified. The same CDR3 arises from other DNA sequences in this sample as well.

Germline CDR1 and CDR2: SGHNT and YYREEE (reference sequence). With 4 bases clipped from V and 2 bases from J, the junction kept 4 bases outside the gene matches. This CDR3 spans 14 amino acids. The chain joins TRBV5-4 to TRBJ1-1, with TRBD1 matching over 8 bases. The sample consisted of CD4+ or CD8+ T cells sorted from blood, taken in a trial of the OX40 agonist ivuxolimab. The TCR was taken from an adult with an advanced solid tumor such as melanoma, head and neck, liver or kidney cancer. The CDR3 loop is CASSPGQGNTEAFF. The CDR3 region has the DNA TGTGCCAGCAGCCCCGGACAGGGAAACACTGAAGCTTTCTTT.